This entry is about one T cell receptor beta chain. In the authors' workflow: Amplifying reference gene primers gave estimates of nucleated cell counts. The protocol was immunoSEQ multiplex PCR, while the TCRdb copy is restricted to in-frame clones and leaves out a portion. V, J and clone size are taken as reported in that table, and D and trimming were inferred from the DNA itself. The sample yields hundreds of thousands of clones, around four fifths seen once. These data are taken from a study of blood T cell repertoires in COVID-19. Whole-study context: Spain, Italy and the United States supplied samples that represented acute and convalescent COVID-19. PBMCs, B-cell-depleted T cells, or T cells were the source of the cDNA or gDNA that made up the material.

V was shortened by 8 bases and J by 3 bases, with 11 bases between the two germline ends. The CDR3 loop spans 13 amino acids. Germline-derived CDR1 and CDR2 are SGHTA and FQGNSA. This rearrangement joins TRBV7-2 to TRBJ1-5; D unresolved. The receptor was derived from a woman in her 50s with active or convalescent COVID-19. The sequenced sample consisted of peripheral blood. The CDR3 region has the DNA TGTGCCAGCGGTAGGCAGGACAATCAGCCCCAGCATTTT. It yields the protein CASGRQDNQPQHF.